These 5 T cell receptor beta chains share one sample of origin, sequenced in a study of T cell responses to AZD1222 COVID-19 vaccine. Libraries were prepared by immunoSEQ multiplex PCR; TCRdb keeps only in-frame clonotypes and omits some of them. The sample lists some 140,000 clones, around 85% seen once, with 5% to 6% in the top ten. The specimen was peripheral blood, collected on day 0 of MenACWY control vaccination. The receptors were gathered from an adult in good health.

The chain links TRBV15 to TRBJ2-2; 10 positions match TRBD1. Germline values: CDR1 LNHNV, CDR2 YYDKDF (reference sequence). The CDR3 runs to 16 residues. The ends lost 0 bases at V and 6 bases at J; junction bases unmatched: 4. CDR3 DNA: TGTGCCACCAGCAGAGATGACGGACAGGGGGCCGGGGAGCTGTTTTTT. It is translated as CATSRDDGQGAGELFF.

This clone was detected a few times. The CDR3 bases are TGTGCCAGCAGTGAGGATGGGGTTTTTGGTGAGCAGTACTTC. Encoded protein: CASSEDGVFGEQYF. V is TRBV2 and J is TRBJ2-7; no firm D call. The CDR3 runs to 14 residues. Germline-derived CDR1 and CDR2 are SNHLY and FYNNEI. Between the trimmed V and J ends, which lost 3 bases and 7 bases, there was a span of 16 bases. The entire variable domain, with the rest obtained from reference TRBV2 and TRBJ2-7, is as follows: EPEVTQTPSHQVTQMGQEVILRCVPISNHLYFYWYRQILGQKVEFLVSFYNNEISEKSEIFDDQFSVERPDGSNFTLKIRSTKLEDSAMYFCASSEDGVFGEQYFGPGTRLTVT.

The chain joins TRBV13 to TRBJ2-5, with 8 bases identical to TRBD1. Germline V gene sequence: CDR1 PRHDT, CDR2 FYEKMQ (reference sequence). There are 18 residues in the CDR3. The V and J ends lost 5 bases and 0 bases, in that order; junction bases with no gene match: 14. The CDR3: CASSINGGTGKYQETQYF. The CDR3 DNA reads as TGTGCCAGCAGCATCAATGGCGGGACAGGAAAGTACCAAGAGACCCAGTACTTC.

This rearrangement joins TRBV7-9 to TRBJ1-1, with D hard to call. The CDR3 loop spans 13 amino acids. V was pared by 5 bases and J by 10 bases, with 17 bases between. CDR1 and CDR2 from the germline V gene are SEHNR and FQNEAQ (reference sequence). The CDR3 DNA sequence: TGTGCCAGCAGCCCCCCCGGACCCCTACGAGCTTTCTTT. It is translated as CASSPPGPLRAFF.

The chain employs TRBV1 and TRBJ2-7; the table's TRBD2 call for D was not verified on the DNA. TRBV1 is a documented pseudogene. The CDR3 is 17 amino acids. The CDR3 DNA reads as TGCACCAGCAGCCAATATTTTGGACTCCCGACGGCTGCCGAGCAGTACTTC. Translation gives CTSSQYFGLPTAAEQYF.